Listed below are T cell receptor beta chains from one sample, sequenced in a study of blood T cell repertoires in COVID-19. Method: immunoSEQ multiplex PCR; TCRdb's copy keeps in-frame clones and lacks some. The table has approximately 280,000 clones, 87% seen once. Source material: PBMCs or T cells enriched from blood (not recorded which). The receptor set was obtained from a woman in her thirties or forties who had recovered from COVID-19. Each CDR3 is given with its conserved first and last residue. Each record gives: V gene, clone size, D gene, J gene, CDR3 protein, CDR3 DNA. A D gene is named only where the DNA matches it firmly. Size tells how often a clone was seen (once, few, many) or the class of an expanded clone, and some rows leave it out.

V gene: TRBV21-1; clone size: NA; D gene: NA; J gene: TRBJ2-7; CDR3 protein: CASSKGGRYEQYF; CDR3 DNA: TGTGCCAGCAGCAAGGGGGGACGCTACGAGCAGTACTTC
V gene: TRBV6-5; clone size: NA; D gene: NA; J gene: TRBJ1-4; CDR3 protein: CASSYSNRRNEKLFF; CDR3 DNA: TGTGCCAGCAGTTACTCTAACAGGCGTAATGAAAAACTGTTTTTT
V gene: TRBV5-1; clone size: NA; D gene: NA; J gene: TRBJ2-3; CDR3 protein: CASSLGDFEGTQYF; CDR3 DNA: TGCGCCAGCAGCTTGGGAGATTTTGAGGGTACGCAGTATTTT
V gene: TRBV18; clone size: NA; D gene: TRBD1; J gene: TRBJ1-4; CDR3 protein: CASSRDRGQGNEKLFF; CDR3 DNA: TGTGCCAGCTCAAGGGACAGGGGACAAGGAAATGAAAAACTGTTTTTT
V gene: TRBV4-2; clone size: NA; D gene: TRBD1; J gene: TRBJ1-5; CDR3 protein: CASSQPGTGDNQPQHF; CDR3 DNA: TGTGCCAGCAGCCAACCCGGGACAGGGGACAATCAGCCCCAGCATTTT
V gene: TRBV7-2; clone size: once; D gene: NA; J gene: TRBJ2-4; CDR3 protein: CASSFDRHIQYF; CDR3 DNA: TGTGCCAGCAGCTTTGACAGGCACATTCAGTACTTC
V gene: TRBV4-1; clone size: NA; D gene: NA; J gene: TRBJ2-3; CDR3 protein: CASSQEGMRDTQYF; CDR3 DNA: TGCGCCAGCAGCCAGGAGGGGATGCGTGATACGCAGTATTTT
V gene: TRBV19; clone size: NA; D gene: TRBD2; J gene: TRBJ2-3; CDR3 protein: CASSIPSGIATDTQYF; CDR3 DNA: TGTGCCAGTAGTATCCCTAGCGGGATCGCGACAGATACGCAGTATTTT
V gene: TRBV7-8; clone size: NA; D gene: NA; J gene: TRBJ1-1; CDR3 protein: CASSTGGHTEAFF; CDR3 DNA: TGTGCCAGCAGCACGGGGGGGCACACTGAAGCTTTCTTT
V gene: TRBV9; clone size: NA; D gene: NA; J gene: TRBJ2-2; CDR3 protein: CASSGGAATGELFF; CDR3 DNA: TGTGCCAGCAGCGGGGGAGCGGCCACCGGGGAGCTGTTTTTT
V gene: TRBV28; clone size: NA; D gene: NA; J gene: TRBJ2-3; CDR3 protein: CASSLFSGATPDTQYF; CDR3 DNA: TGTGCCAGCAGTTTATTTTCGGGAGCGACCCCAGATACGCAGTATTTT
V gene: TRBV6-5; clone size: NA; D gene: TRBD1; J gene: TRBJ2-2; CDR3 protein: CASRGDRATTGELFF; CDR3 DNA: TGTGCCAGCAGGGGGGACAGGGCGACCACCGGGGAGCTGTTTTTT
V gene: TRBV19; clone size: NA; D gene: TRBD1; J gene: TRBJ2-1; CDR3 protein: CASSLGTGGFNEQFF; CDR3 DNA: TGTGCCAGTAGTCTCGGGACAGGGGGGTTTAATGAGCAGTTCTTC
V gene: TRBV6-5; clone size: NA; D gene: NA; J gene: TRBJ2-1; CDR3 protein: CASITHGRENNEQFF; CDR3 DNA: TGTGCCAGCATAACCCATGGCAGGGAAAACAATGAGCAGTTCTTC
V gene: TRBV5-4; clone size: once; D gene: TRBD2; J gene: TRBJ2-3; CDR3 protein: CASSPGTSGRVDTQYF; CDR3 DNA: TGTGCCAGCAGCCCGGGGACTAGCGGGAGGGTAGATACGCAGTATTTT
V gene: TRBV27; clone size: NA; D gene: NA; J gene: TRBJ1-5; CDR3 protein: CASSLSARQPQHF; CDR3 DNA: TGTGCCAGCAGTTTATCTGCCCGGCAGCCCCAGCATTTT
V gene: TRBV5-4; clone size: NA; D gene: NA; J gene: TRBJ2-2; CDR3 protein: CASSLSSRDGGELFF; CDR3 DNA: TGTGCCAGCAGCTTGTCGTCGCGGGATGGCGGGGAGCTGTTTTTT
V gene: TRBV28; clone size: NA; D gene: NA; J gene: TRBJ2-3; CDR3 protein: CASSLTVADTQYF; CDR3 DNA: TGTGCCAGCAGTTTGACAGTTGCAGATACGCAGTATTTT
V gene: TRBV5-1; clone size: once; D gene: TRBD1; J gene: TRBJ1-1; CDR3 protein: CASSLGSGTDNTEAFF; CDR3 DNA: TGCGCCAGCAGCTTGGGTTCCGGGACAGACAACACTGAAGCTTTCTTT
V gene: TRBV7-2; clone size: once; D gene: TRBD1; J gene: TRBJ2-7; CDR3 protein: CASSSGQGPSHEQYF; CDR3 DNA: TGTGCCAGCAGCTCCGGACAGGGCCCTTCCCACGAGCAGTACTTC
V gene: TRBV29-1; clone size: NA; D gene: TRBD1; J gene: TRBJ2-7; CDR3 protein: CSVGGQGRYEQYF; CDR3 DNA: TGCAGCGTGGGGGGACAGGGCCGCTACGAGCAGTACTTC
V gene: TRBV29-1; clone size: NA; D gene: NA; J gene: TRBJ2-1; CDR3 protein: CSVDEGLGYDEQFF; CDR3 DNA: TGCAGCGTTGATGAAGGACTGGGGTACGATGAGCAGTTCTTC
V gene: TRBV24-1; clone size: NA; D gene: TRBD1; J gene: TRBJ2-3; CDR3 protein: CATSGQGWRDTQYF; CDR3 DNA: TGTGCCACCAGCGGACAGGGGTGGAGAGATACGCAGTATTTT
V gene: TRBV28; clone size: NA; D gene: NA; J gene: TRBJ2-7; CDR3 protein: CASSPGRTYEQYF; CDR3 DNA: TGTGCCAGCAGCCCGGGGAGGACCTACGAGCAGTACTTC
V gene: TRBV29-1; clone size: NA; D gene: NA; J gene: TRBJ1-2; CDR3 protein: CSVSPGPWGDYGYTF; CDR3 DNA: TGCAGCGTTTCCCCGGGACCGTGGGGGGACTATGGCTACACCTTC
V gene: TRBV7-9; clone size: NA; D gene: TRBD2; J gene: TRBJ2-5; CDR3 protein: CASSLDYELAGVGAETQYF; CDR3 DNA: TGTGCCAGCAGCTTGGATTATGAACTAGCGGGAGTAGGGGCAGAGACCCAGTACTTC
V gene: TRBV25-1; clone size: NA; D gene: NA; J gene: TRBJ2-3; CDR3 protein: CAFGDLTDTQYF; CDR3 DNA: TGTGCCTTTGGAGACCTCACAGATACGCAGTATTTT
V gene: TRBV2; clone size: once; D gene: TRBD1; J gene: TRBJ2-7; CDR3 protein: CASSDRTGGYYEQYF; CDR3 DNA: TGTGCCAGCAGCGACAGGACAGGGGGATACTACGAGCAGTACTTC
V gene: TRBV6-5; clone size: few; D gene: TRBD2; J gene: TRBJ2-1; CDR3 protein: CASRTSGSYNEQFF; CDR3 DNA: TGTGCCAGCCGGACTAGCGGCTCCTACAATGAGCAGTTCTTC
V gene: TRBV7-9; clone size: NA; D gene: NA; J gene: TRBJ1-3; CDR3 protein: CASSSKSGNTIYF; CDR3 DNA: TGTGCCAGCAGCTCTAAGTCTGGAAACACCATATATTTT
V gene: TRBV19; clone size: NA; D gene: NA; J gene: TRBJ1-5; CDR3 protein: CASRDLGRPQHF; CDR3 DNA: TGTGCCAGTAGAGACCTAGGTAGACCACAGCATTTT
V gene: TRBV10-3; clone size: NA; D gene: NA; J gene: TRBJ1-3; CDR3 protein: CAISDHVGGWGGNTIYF; CDR3 DNA: TGTGCCATCAGTGATCACGTCGGGGGTTGGGGTGGAAACACCATATATTTT
V gene: TRBV10-2; clone size: few; D gene: TRBD1; J gene: TRBJ2-5; CDR3 protein: CASSATGTGQETQYF; CDR3 DNA: TGCGCCAGCAGTGCCACCGGGACAGGTCAAGAGACCCAGTACTTC
V gene: TRBV5-6; clone size: few; D gene: NA; J gene: TRBJ1-2; CDR3 protein: CASSLAGGTYGYTF; CDR3 DNA: TGTGCCAGCAGCTTGGCGGGGGGGACCTATGGCTACACCTTC
V gene: TRBV5-6; clone size: NA; D gene: NA; J gene: TRBJ2-7; CDR3 protein: CASSFSGEYEQYF; CDR3 DNA: TGTGCCAGCAGCTTTTCGGGGGAATACGAGCAGTACTTC
V gene: TRBV27; clone size: NA; D gene: NA; J gene: TRBJ2-5; CDR3 protein: CASRDTGTGGETQYF; CDR3 DNA: TGTGCCAGCAGGGACACCGGGACTGGGGGGGAGACCCAGTACTTC
V gene: TRBV7-2; clone size: NA; D gene: TRBD1; J gene: TRBJ2-3; CDR3 protein: CASSFPQDRGTSTDTQYF; CDR3 DNA: TGTGCCAGCAGCTTCCCCCAGGACAGGGGCACTAGCACAGATACGCAGTATTTT
V gene: TRBV7-3; clone size: once; D gene: TRBD2; J gene: TRBJ2-1; CDR3 protein: CASSSGSFDEQFF; CDR3 DNA: TGTGCCAGCTCTAGCGGGAGTTTCGATGAGCAGTTCTTC
V gene: TRBV7-2; clone size: NA; D gene: NA; J gene: TRBJ2-2; CDR3 protein: CASSLDGWGASSGELFF; CDR3 DNA: TGTGCCAGCAGCTTAGACGGGTGGGGCGCAAGTTCCGGGGAGCTGTTTTTT
V gene: TRBV19; clone size: NA; D gene: TRBD2; J gene: TRBJ2-7; CDR3 protein: CASSDSGRGKWEQYF; CDR3 DNA: TGTGCCAGTAGTGATAGCGGGAGAGGGAAATGGGAGCAGTACTTC
V gene: TRBV29-1; clone size: NA; D gene: NA; J gene: TRBJ1-5; CDR3 protein: CSVETGSNQPQHF; CDR3 DNA: TGCAGCGTTGAAACGGGGTCAAATCAGCCCCAGCATTTT
V gene: TRBV5-1; clone size: NA; D gene: TRBD1; J gene: TRBJ1-4; CDR3 protein: CASSSTGGGEKLFF; CDR3 DNA: TGCGCCAGCAGCTCGACAGGGGGCGGTGAAAAACTGTTTTTT
V gene: TRBV7-9; clone size: NA; D gene: TRBD1; J gene: TRBJ1-2; CDR3 protein: CASSLLQGDGYTF; CDR3 DNA: TGTGCCAGCAGCTTATTACAGGGGGACGGCTACACCTTC
V gene: TRBV18; clone size: once; D gene: TRBD2; J gene: TRBJ2-2; CDR3 protein: CASSPPTSGNHGGELFF; CDR3 DNA: TGTGCCAGCTCACCACCGACTAGCGGGAACCATGGCGGGGAGCTGTTTTTT
V gene: TRBV19; clone size: once; D gene: TRBD2; J gene: TRBJ2-3; CDR3 protein: CASSIGLAGDTDTQYF; CDR3 DNA: TGTGCCAGTAGTATCGGACTAGCGGGGGACACAGATACGCAGTATTTT
V gene: TRBV7-2; clone size: NA; D gene: TRBD2; J gene: TRBJ2-7; CDR3 protein: CASSSALAGGFGEQYF; CDR3 DNA: TGTGCCAGCAGCTCCGCCCTCGCGGGAGGTTTTGGCGAGCAGTACTTC
V gene: TRBV21-1; clone size: NA; D gene: NA; J gene: TRBJ1-2; CDR3 protein: CASSKASRAQGYTF; CDR3 DNA: TGTGCCAGCAGCAAAGCCTCCAGGGCTCAAGGCTACACCTTC
V gene: TRBV6-2/TRBV6-3; clone size: NA; D gene: TRBD1; J gene: TRBJ1-4; CDR3 protein: CASSYTRDRYATNEKLFF; CDR3 DNA: TGTGCCAGCAGTTACACCCGGGACAGATACGCAACTAATGAAAAACTGTTTTTT
V gene: TRBV7-2; clone size: few; D gene: NA; J gene: TRBJ1-1; CDR3 protein: CASSLQGMNTEAFF; CDR3 DNA: TGTGCCAGCAGCTTGCAGGGTATGAACACTGAAGCTTTCTTT